This T cell receptor (beta chain) was profiled in a study of blood T cell repertoires in COVID-19 (dated by TCRdb to about 2020). At the level of the whole study: Samples from collaborators originated in the United States, Italy and Spain and spanned both the acute and convalescent phases of COVID-19. The material from the prospective study consisted of cDNA or gDNA derived from T cells, B-cell-depleted T cells, or PBMCs. Deeply sampled blood TCRbeta repertoires from subjects exposed to, actively infected with, or recovered from COVID-19 were included in the dataset. The repertoires were released in a freely available public database intended as a resource for research on the immune response to SARS-CoV-2. The samples were drawn from two sources: the first 160 participants of the ongoing ImmuneRACE study, and some 1,300 subjects contributed by 6 global collaborators. A de-identified subject ID, COVID-19 status, age in years and sex were almost always included in the sample metadata. Where available, HLA class I and class II types were obtained from metadata supplied by the sample provider rather than from assay-based typing. What the work shows at the level of the full study, not this receptor alone: The quantity of clinical and demographic metadata differed by source and by participant and was supplied without curation.

One collaborating source in Seattle enrolled patients while the patients were actively infected and followed the patients over time throughout the course of disease. Each collaborating institution followed its own protocols to collect whole blood in K2EDTA tubes. For TCRbeta analysis, collaborators shipped samples as frozen whole blood, isolated PBMCs, or DNA extracted from either of those sample types. The immunoSEQ Assay, a bias-controlled multiplex PCR, was used to amplify TCRbeta CDR3 regions from genomic DNA. In the source study's methods: The number of nucleated cells in each sample was estimated from the amplification of reference gene primers within the assay. Sequence reads were collapsed and filtered to measure the absolute abundance of every unique TCRbeta CDR3 rearrangement. For each sample, productive Simpson clonality was calculated as the square root of Simpson's diversity index across productive rearrangements. This is the immuneACCESS table as TCRdb keeps it, with only in-frame sequences that have V and J called. A part of the clones is gone; compared with another copy, unresolved V genes explain less than half, and the rest is unexplained. D and trimming come from the DNA, and the V and J calls and clone size come from that table. This sample has under 450,000 clones in its table, and 86% of those were observed once. The top ten hold just over 7% of the sample.

On this clone: The clone's antigen remains unknown. No per-base quality is available; no much larger clone lies one base away.

Measured from the cysteine to the phenylalanine, the CDR3 is 15 residues long. Only the CDR3 DNA stays, 45 bases, in frame from base 1. CDR1 LGHDT and CDR2 YNNKEL are derived from the germline V gene (reference sequence). The trim is 0 bases for V and 3 bases for J, with a gap of 9 bases between the germline ends. The receptor was isolated from a woman aged 60-75 years with COVID-19, enrolled during active disease. The rearranged chain carries TRBV3-1 (or the pseudogene TRBV3-2) and TRBJ1-5; the D segment cannot be called with confidence. Sequenced sample: peripheral blood. In nucleotides, the sequence is TGTGCCAGCAGCCAAGATACCGTGGCCAATCAGCCCCAGCATTTT. It translates to CASSQDTVANQPQHF.